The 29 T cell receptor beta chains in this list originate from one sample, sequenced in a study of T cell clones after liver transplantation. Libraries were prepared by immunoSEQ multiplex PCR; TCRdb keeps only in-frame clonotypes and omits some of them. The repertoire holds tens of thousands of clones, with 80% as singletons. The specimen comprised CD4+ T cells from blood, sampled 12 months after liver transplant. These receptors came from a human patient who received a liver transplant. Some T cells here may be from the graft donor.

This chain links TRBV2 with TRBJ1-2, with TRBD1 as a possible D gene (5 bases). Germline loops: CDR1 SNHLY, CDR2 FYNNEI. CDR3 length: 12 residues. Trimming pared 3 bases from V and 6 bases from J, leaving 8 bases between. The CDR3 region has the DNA TGTGCCAGCAGTGACAGGGTCGATGGCTACACCTTC. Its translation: CASSDRVDGYTF.

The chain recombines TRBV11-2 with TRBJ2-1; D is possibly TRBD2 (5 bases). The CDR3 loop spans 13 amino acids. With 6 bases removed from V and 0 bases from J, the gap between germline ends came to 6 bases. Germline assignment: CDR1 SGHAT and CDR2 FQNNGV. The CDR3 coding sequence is TGTGCCAGCAGGGACTCCTCCTACAATGAGCAGTTCTTC. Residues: CASRDSSYNEQFF.

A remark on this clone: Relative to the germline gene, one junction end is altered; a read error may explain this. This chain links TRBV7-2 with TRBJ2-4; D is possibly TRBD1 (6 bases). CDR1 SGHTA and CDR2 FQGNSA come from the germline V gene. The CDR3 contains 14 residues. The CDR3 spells CASAPTGTIALRHF. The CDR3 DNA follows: TGTGCCAGCGCGCCAACCGGGACAATAGCCCTAAGACACTTC. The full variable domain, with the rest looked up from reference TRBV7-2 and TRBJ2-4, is GAGVSQSPSNKVTEKGKDVELRCDPISGHTALYWYRQSLGQGLEFLIYFQGNSAPDKSGLPSDRFSAERTGGSVSTLTIQRTQQEDSAVYLCASAPTGTIALRHFGAGTRLSVL.

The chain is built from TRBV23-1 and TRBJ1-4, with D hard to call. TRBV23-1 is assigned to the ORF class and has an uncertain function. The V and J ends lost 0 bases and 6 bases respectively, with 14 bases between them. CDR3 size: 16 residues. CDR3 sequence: CASSQSGSELDEKLFF. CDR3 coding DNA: TGCGCCAGCAGTCAATCAGGGTCAGAATTAGATGAAAAACTGTTTTTT.

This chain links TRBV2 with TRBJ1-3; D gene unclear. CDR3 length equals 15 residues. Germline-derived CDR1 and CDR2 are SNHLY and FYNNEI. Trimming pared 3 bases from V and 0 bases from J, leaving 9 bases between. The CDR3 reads CASSEGLFSGNTIYF. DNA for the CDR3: TGTGCCAGCAGTGAGGGCTTGTTCTCTGGAAACACCATATATTTT.

CDR3 loop: CASSRQGNTEAFF. CDR3 DNA: TGCGCCAGCAGCCGACAGGGCAACACTGAAGCTTTCTTT. The chain carries TRBV5-1 and TRBJ1-1; 7 nucleotides align to TRBD1. The CDR3 covers 13 residues. V was clipped by 4 bases and J by 2 bases; unmatched bases: 2. Germline-derived CDR1 and CDR2 are SGHRS and YFSETQ.

CDR3 amino acids: CASTHRGRGTGELFF. For the CDR3, the DNA is TGTGCCAGCACCCACCGTGGCAGGGGGACCGGGGAGCTGTTTTTT. The chain links TRBV7-9 to TRBJ2-2; TRBD1 agrees at 7 bases. V dropped 7 bases and J dropped 5; count of bases not matched to a gene: 10. Germline V CDR1 and CDR2: SEHNR, FQNEAQ (reference sequence). This CDR3 has 15 amino acids.

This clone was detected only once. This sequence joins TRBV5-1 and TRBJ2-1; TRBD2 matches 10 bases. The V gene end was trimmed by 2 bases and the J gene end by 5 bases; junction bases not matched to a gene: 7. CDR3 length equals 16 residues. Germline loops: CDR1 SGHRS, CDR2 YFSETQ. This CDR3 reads CASSLFLAGGHNEQFF. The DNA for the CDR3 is TGCGCCAGCAGCTTATTTTTAGCGGGAGGCCACAATGAGCAGTTCTTC.

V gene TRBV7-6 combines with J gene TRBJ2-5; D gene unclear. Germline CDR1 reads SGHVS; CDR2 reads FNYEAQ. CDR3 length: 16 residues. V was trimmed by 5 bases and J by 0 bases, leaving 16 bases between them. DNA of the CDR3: TGTGCCAGCAGCCCCCCGGGCGCATTGTACCAAGAGACCCAGTACTTC. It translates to CASSPPGALYQETQYF.

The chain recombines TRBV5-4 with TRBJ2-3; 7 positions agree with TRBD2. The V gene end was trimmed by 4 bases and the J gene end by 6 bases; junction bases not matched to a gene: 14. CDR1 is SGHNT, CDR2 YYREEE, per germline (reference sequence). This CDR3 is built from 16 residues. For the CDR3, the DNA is TGTGCCAGCAGCCCCCCTGGGGCTAGCGGTACCGATACGCAGTATTTT. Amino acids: CASSPPGASGTDTQYF.

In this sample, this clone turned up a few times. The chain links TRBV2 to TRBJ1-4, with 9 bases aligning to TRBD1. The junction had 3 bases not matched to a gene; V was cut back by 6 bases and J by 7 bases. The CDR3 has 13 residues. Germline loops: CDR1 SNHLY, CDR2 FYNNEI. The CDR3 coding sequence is TGTGCCAGCAGGGACAGGGGCGGTGAAAAACTGTTTTTT. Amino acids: CASRDRGGEKLFF.

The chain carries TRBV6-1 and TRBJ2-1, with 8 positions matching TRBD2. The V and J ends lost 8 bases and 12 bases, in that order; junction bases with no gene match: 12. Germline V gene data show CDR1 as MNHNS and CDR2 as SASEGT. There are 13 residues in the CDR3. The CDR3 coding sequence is TGTGCCAGCCGGCCTCAACGGGGGGGGCGGCAGTTCTTC. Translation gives CASRPQRGGRQFF.

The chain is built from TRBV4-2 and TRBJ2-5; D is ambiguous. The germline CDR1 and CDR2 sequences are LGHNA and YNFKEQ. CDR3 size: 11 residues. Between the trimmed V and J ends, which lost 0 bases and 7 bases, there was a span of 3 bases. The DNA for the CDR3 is TGTGCCAGCAGCCAAGAGGGGACCCAGTACTTC. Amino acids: CASSQEGTQYF.

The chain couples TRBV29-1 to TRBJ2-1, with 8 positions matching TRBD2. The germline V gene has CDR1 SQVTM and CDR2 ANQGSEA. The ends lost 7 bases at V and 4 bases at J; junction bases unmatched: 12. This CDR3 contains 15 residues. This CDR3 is CSASPLAAGYNEQFF. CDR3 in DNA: TGCAGCGCTAGCCCACTAGCGGCGGGATACAATGAGCAGTTCTTC.

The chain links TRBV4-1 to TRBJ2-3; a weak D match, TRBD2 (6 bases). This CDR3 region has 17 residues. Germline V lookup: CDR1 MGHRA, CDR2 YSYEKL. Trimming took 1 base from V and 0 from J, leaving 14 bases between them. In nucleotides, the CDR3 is TGCGCCAGCAGCCAAGCCCATGCGGGAACTAGCACAGATACGCAGTATTTT. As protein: CASSQAHAGTSTDTQYF.

The CDR3 reads CASSVGLAGVYEQYF. CDR3 nucleotides: TGTGCCAGCAGCGTAGGGCTAGCGGGAGTCTACGAGCAGTACTTC. The chain recombines TRBV9 with TRBJ2-7; 10 positions match TRBD2. V was clipped by 0 bases and J by 3 bases; unmatched bases: 3. The CDR3 sequence is 15 residues long. Germline values: CDR1 SGDLS, CDR2 YYNGEE. Full variable domain (missing parts from reference TRBV9 and TRBJ2-7): DSGVTQTPKHLITATGQRVTLRCSPRSGDLSVYWYQQSLDQGLQFLIQYYNGEERAKGNILERFSAQQFPDLHSELNLSSLELGDSALYFCASSVGLAGVYEQYFGPGTRLTVT.

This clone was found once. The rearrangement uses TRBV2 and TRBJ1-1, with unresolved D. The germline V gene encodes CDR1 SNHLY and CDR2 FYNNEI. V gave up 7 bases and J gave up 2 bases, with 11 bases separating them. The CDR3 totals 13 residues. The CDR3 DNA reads TGTGCCAGCAATGCGGACCACAACACTGAAGCTTTCTTT. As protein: CASNADHNTEAFF.

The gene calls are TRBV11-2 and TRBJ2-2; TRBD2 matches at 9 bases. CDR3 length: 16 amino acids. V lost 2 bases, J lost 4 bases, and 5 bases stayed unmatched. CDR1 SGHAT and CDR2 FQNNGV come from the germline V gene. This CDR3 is CASSLSAGGITGELFF. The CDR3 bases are TGTGCCAGCAGCTTAAGCGCGGGAGGGATCACCGGGGAGCTGTTTTTT.

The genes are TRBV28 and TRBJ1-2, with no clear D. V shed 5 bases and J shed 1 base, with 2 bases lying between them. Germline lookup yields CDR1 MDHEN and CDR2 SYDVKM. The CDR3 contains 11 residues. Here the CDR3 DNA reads TGTGCCAGCAGTCATAACTATGGCTACACCTTC. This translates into CASSHNYGYTF.

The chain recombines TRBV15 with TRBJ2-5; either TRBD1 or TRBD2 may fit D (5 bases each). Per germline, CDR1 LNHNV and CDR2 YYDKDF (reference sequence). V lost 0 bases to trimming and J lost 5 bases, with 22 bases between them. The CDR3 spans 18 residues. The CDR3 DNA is TGTGCCACCAGCAGAGACTCCGGGACGGCAGACTTAGGGGAGACCCAGTACTTC. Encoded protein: CATSRDSGTADLGETQYF.

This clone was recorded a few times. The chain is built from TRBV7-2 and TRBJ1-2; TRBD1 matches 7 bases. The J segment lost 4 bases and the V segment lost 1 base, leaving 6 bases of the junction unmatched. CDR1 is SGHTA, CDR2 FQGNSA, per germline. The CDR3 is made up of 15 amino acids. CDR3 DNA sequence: TGTGCCAGCAGCTTAGGACAGGGCCCCGTCTATGGCTACACCTTC. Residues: CASSLGQGPVYGYTF.

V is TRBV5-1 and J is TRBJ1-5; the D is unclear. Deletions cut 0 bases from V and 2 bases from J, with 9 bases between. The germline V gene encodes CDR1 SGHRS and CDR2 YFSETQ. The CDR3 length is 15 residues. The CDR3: CASSLDGLGNQPQHF. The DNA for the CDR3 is TGCGCCAGCAGCTTGGACGGGCTTGGCAATCAGCCCCAGCATTTT.

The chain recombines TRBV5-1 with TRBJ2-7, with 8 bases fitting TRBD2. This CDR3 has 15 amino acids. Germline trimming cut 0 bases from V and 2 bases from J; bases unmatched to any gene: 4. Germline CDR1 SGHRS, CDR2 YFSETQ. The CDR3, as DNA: TGCGCCAGCAGCTTGGACGGGAGGGCCGCCTACGAGCAGTACTTC. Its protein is CASSLDGRAAYEQYF.

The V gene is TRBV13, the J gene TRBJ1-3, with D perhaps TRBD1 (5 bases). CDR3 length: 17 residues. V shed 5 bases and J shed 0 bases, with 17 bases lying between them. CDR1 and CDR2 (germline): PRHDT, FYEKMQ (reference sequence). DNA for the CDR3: TGTGCCAGCAGCCTCGCGGGGGTACTCAGCTCTGGAAACACCATATATTTT. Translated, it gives CASSLAGVLSSGNTIYF.

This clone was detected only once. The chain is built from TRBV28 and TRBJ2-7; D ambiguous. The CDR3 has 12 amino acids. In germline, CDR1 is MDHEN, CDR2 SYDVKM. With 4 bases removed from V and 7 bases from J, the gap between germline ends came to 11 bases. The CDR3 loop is CASSSIPWEQYF. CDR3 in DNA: TGTGCCAGCAGTTCTATTCCATGGGAGCAGTACTTC. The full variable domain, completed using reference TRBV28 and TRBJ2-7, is DVKVTQSSRYLVKRTGEKVFLECVQDMDHENMFWYRQDPGLGLRLIYFSYDVKMKEKGDIPEGYSVSREKKERFSLILESASTNQTSMYLCASSSIPWEQYFGPGTRLTVT.

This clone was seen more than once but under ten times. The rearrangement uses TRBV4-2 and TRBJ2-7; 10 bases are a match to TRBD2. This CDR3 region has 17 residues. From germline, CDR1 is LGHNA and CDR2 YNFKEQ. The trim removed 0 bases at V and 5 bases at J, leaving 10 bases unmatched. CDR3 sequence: CASSQDGPSGRLDEQYF. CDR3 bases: TGTGCCAGCAGCCAAGATGGGCCTAGCGGGAGATTGGACGAGCAGTACTTC.

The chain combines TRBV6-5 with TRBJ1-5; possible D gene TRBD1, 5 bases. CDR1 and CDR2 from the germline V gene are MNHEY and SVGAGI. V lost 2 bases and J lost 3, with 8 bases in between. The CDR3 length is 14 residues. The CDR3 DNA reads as TGTGCCAGCAGTTACATAGGGGACAATCAGCCCCAGCATTTT. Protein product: CASSYIGDNQPQHF.

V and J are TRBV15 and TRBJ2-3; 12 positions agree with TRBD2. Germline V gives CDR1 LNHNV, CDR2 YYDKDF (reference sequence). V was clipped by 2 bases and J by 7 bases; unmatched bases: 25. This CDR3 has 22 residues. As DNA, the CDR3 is TGTGCCACCAGCAGAAAGCTACAGGGGGCGATACAGACTAGCGGGAGTAGACATACGCAGTATTTT. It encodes CATSRKLQGAIQTSGSRHTQYF.

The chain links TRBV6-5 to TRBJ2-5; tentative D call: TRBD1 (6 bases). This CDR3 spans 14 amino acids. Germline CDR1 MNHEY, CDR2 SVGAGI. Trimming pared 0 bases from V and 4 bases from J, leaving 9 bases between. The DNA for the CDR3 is TGTGCCAGCAGTTACTCAGGGGGTTCAGAGACCCAGTACTTC. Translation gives CASSYSGGSETQYF.